A single sample gave rise to the 15 T cell receptor beta chains below, sequenced in a study of T-cell reconstitution after alpha-beta-depleted transplantation in children (dated by TCRdb to 2016 to 2018). The library was built by means of PCR. The sample was run on an Illumina HiSeq 2500. TCR library preparation used molecular barcoding, with unique molecular identifiers applied to normalize quantification of the TCRbeta repertoire. TCRdb reanalyzed the raw reads on its own, using fastp at Q25 for trimming and MiXCR for clone calling, and kept in-frame beta chains. Rows are combined by CDR3 protein, so each entry shows the most common genes and DNA. Within this sample are about 220,000 distinct CDR3 sequences, with approximately 19% of them counted one time only. The leading ten clones occupy 35% to 50% of the sample. The treatment or condition label here, explained by the study, means: allogeneic hematopoietic cell transplantation with graft depleted of TCRalphabeta T cells and CD19 B cells.

The sequences come from PBMCs, mostly from graft donor cells, collected 360 days after TCRalphabeta/CD19-depleted stem cell transplant. These receptors were taken from a male patient under 10 years old who had a stem cell transplant for acute lymphoblastic leukemia, so the T cells may come from the graft donor.

This clonotype was detected only once. The chain has TRBV19 and TRBJ1-5; D is perhaps TRBD1 (5 bases). There are 16 residues in the CDR3. V was shortened by 5 bases and J by 0 bases, with 14 bases between the two germline ends. The germline V gene encodes CDR1 LNHDA and CDR2 SQIVND (reference sequence). The CDR3 reads CASSDQQANSNQPQHF. The CDR3 DNA is TGTGCCAGTAGTGACCAACAGGCGAATAGCAATCAGCCCCAGCATTTT.

The gene calls are TRBV5-1 and TRBJ2-2; TRBD1 aligns across 8 bases. The CDR3 length is 16 residues. The germline V gene encodes CDR1 SGHRS and CDR2 YFSETQ. Trimming at V came to 0 bases and at J to 6 bases, leaving 7 bases not matched to a gene. The CDR3 DNA sequence: TGCGCCAGCAGCTTGGTAGTCTCGACAGGGGCCGGGGAGCTGTTTTTT. Amino acid sequence: CASSLVVSTGAGELFF.

This clonotype appeared a few times. The V gene is TRBV29-1, the J gene TRBJ1-1; D is uncertain. V was cut by 3 bases and J by 0 bases, with 8 bases left in between. Germline CDR1 SQVTM, CDR2 ANQGSEA. The length of the CDR3 is 13 residues. CDR3 coding DNA: TGCAGCGTTGAGCCAGCCCTGAACACTGAAGCTTTCTTT. Encoded protein: CSVEPALNTEAFF.

This chain connects TRBV5-1 to TRBJ2-3; 7 nucleotides line up with TRBD2. The length of the CDR3 is 14 residues. The germline V gene encodes CDR1 SGHRS and CDR2 YFSETQ. J was trimmed by 5 bases and V by 4 bases; bases with no gene match: 7. CDR3 sequence reads: CASSVFGGKDTQYF. In DNA form, the CDR3 reads TGCGCCAGCAGCGTGTTCGGGGGGAAAGATACGCAGTATTTT.

The V call is TRBV7-9, the J call TRBJ1-6, with 7 bases that match TRBD1. The J segment lost 8 bases and the V segment lost 1 base, leaving 11 bases of the junction unmatched. The CDR3 sequence is 17 residues long. Germline V CDR1 and CDR2: SEHNR, FQNEAQ (reference sequence). This chain's CDR3 is CASSLETGNPRDSPLHF. In DNA, the CDR3 is TGTGCCAGCAGCTTAGAGACAGGGAATCCCCGTGATTCACCCCTCCACTTT.

This clonotype was observed a few times. This chain joins TRBV11-2 and TRBJ2-6, with 8 nucleotides matching TRBD2. This CDR3 spans 18 amino acids. Germline loops: CDR1 SGHAT, CDR2 FQNNGV. The V and J ends lost 2 bases and 2 bases, in that order; junction bases with no gene match: 8. CDR3 coding DNA: TGTGCCAGCAGCTTACGGGAGGGCCGGCCAGCTGGGGCCAACGTCCTGACTTTC. Translation gives CASSLREGRPAGANVLTF.

DNA for the CDR3: TGCAGTGCTGGACCAGCGGGAGCCCTTCCCACTGAGCAGTTCTTC. This codes for CSAGPAGALPTEQFF. The chain carries TRBV20-1 and TRBJ2-1; 8 nucleotides agree with TRBD2. V lost 5 bases, J lost 9 bases, and 15 bases stayed unmatched. This CDR3 spans 15 amino acids. The germline CDR1 and CDR2 sequences are DFQATT and SNEGSKA (reference sequence).

This clonotype appeared a few times. This chain links TRBV29-1 with TRBJ2-3; no reliable D call. Trimming removed 4 bases at V and 5 bases at J, with 16 bases between. CDR3 length: 14 residues. CDR1 is SQVTM and CDR2 is ANQGSEA in the germline V gene. CDR3: CSVASSITIDTQYF. Written as DNA, the CDR3 is TGCAGCGTTGCCAGCAGTATAACCATAGATACGCAGTATTTT.

V gene TRBV5-1 combines with J gene TRBJ1-2; D unclear. V was pared by 2 bases and J by 4 bases, with 9 bases between. Germline V gene sequence: CDR1 SGHRS, CDR2 YFSETQ. CDR3 length equals 13 residues. CDR3 in DNA: TGCGCCAGCAGCTTCCGGGAGGGCTATGGCTACACCTTC. Its protein is CASSFREGYGYTF. The full variable domain, in which reference TRBV5-1 and TRBJ1-2 provide the parts outside the CDR3, is KAGVTQTPRYLIKTRGQQVTLSCSPISGHRSVSWYQQTPGQGLQFLFEYFSETQRNKGNFPGRFSGRQFSNSRSEMNVSTLELGDSALYLCASSFREGYGYTFGSGTRLTVV.

The V call is TRBV10-3, the J call TRBJ1-5; D ambiguous. V was clipped by 9 bases and J by 0 bases, with 15 bases between them. CDR3 size: 15 residues. Germline CDR1 ENHRY, CDR2 SYGVKD. CDR3 sequence (DNA): TGTGCCATTAAGGGTACACTTTATAGCAATCAGCCCCAGCATTTT. Translation: CAIKGTLYSNQPQHF.

The CDR3 region is CASSLGLAEITDTQYF. The CDR3 coding sequence is TGTGCCAGCAGTTTGGGGCTAGCGGAAATCACAGATACGCAGTATTTT. V gene TRBV28 combines with J gene TRBJ2-3; TRBD2 matches at 7 bases. CDR1 and CDR2 from the germline V gene are MDHEN and SYDVKM. The CDR3 is 16 amino acids. Unmatched junction bases numbered 8, after V lost 3 bases and J lost 2 bases.

This rearrangement joins TRBV7-2 to TRBJ2-5; unclear D gene. Per germline, CDR1 SGHTA and CDR2 FQGNSA. The germline V and J ends were trimmed by 3 bases and 3 bases, with 11 bases remaining between them. The CDR3 length is 14 residues. This CDR3 reads CASSFYAPEETQYF. The CDR3 coding sequence is TGTGCCAGCAGCTTCTACGCCCCCGAAGAGACCCAGTACTTC.

The chain is built from TRBV12-3 or TRBV12-4 and TRBJ2-5; D gene uncertain. The V gene lost 5 bases and the J gene lost 0 bases, with 4 bases spanning the gap. This CDR3 has 12 residues. CDR3 protein: CASSVNQETQYF. CDR3 in DNA: TGTGCCAGCAGTGTAAACCAAGAGACCCAGTACTTC.

The J gene is TRBJ2-1, the V gene TRBV5-6; TRBD1 matches 7 bases. The germline CDR1 and CDR2 sequences are SGHDT and YYEEEE. J gave up 1 base and V 1 base, and 5 bases lay outside the gene matches. The CDR3 runs to 16 residues. The CDR3 DNA sequence: TGTGCCAGCAGCTTGAGACAGGGTATTTCCTACAATGAGCAGTTCTTC. Its protein product is CASSLRQGISYNEQFF.

This chain connects TRBV7-2 to TRBJ1-1; D ambiguous. CDR1 and CDR2 (germline): SGHTA, FQGNSA. V was pared by 1 base and J by 4 bases, with 10 bases between. This CDR3 is built from 14 residues. CDR3 loop: CASSLDSGRTEAFF. The CDR3 DNA reads TGTGCCAGCAGCTTAGACAGTGGCCGCACTGAAGCTTTCTTT.